Below are 10 T cell receptor beta chains sequenced from a single sample in a study of T cells in Graves' hyperthyroidism and ophthalmopathy. Amplification of TCR beta CDR3 regions was performed using RNA transcripts as template. HTBI primers were used for first-round RT-PCR of the TCR CDR3. TCRdb analysed the multiplex PCR reads with MiXCR anew, one entry per CDR3 protein. The sample lists fewer than 500,000 distinct CDR3 sequences, about 15% occurring once. The sample consisted of blood. The receptors here all came from a man aged 18 to 30 with Graves' ophthalmopathy.

This clonotype was observed many times. This chain connects TRBV7-2 to TRBJ2-7; D is possibly TRBD1 (5 bases). The germline CDR1 and CDR2 sequences are SGHTA and FQGNSA. CDR3 size: 13 residues. V was shortened by 3 bases and J by 5 bases, with 11 bases between the two germline ends. CDR3 DNA sequence: TGTGCCAGCAGCTTCCCAGGGCTTAACGAGCAGTACTTC. It codes for CASSFPGLNEQYF.

This clonotype showed up many times. The chain combines TRBV6-1 with TRBJ1-1; TRBD1 agrees at 7 bases. The CDR3 is 13 amino acids. CDR1 and CDR2 (germline): MNHNS, SASEGT. V dropped 6 bases and J dropped 5; count of bases not matched to a gene: 6. The CDR3, as DNA: TGTGCCAGCAGATACCAGGGGGAGACTGAAGCTTTCTTT. Amino acid sequence: CASRYQGETEAFF.

The chain is built from TRBV4-1 and TRBJ2-7; 9 positions agree with TRBD2. Germline lookup yields CDR1 MGHRA and CDR2 YSYEKL. CDR3 size: 16 residues. V dropped 2 bases and J dropped 0; count of bases not matched to a gene: 5. The CDR3 protein is CASSQQLAGASYEQYF. CDR3 sequence (DNA): TGCGCCAGCAGCCAACAGTTAGCGGGGGCCTCCTACGAGCAGTACTTC.

This clonotype has ten or more counts. The J gene is TRBJ2-3, the V gene TRBV7-9; D uncertain. Trimming left V 5 bases short and J 2 bases short, with 14 bases between. The CDR3 is 15 amino acids. In germline, CDR1 is SEHNR, CDR2 FQNEAQ (reference sequence). The CDR3 loop reads CASSKTSGSTDTQYF. Here the CDR3 DNA reads TGTGCCAGCAGCAAGACGAGTGGGTCCACAGATACGCAGTATTTT. The variable domain in full, with the rest retrieved from reference TRBV7-9 and TRBJ2-3, is DTGVSQNPRHKITKRGQNVTFRCDPISEHNRLYWYRQTLGQGPEFLTYFQNEAQLEKSRLLSDRFSAERPKGSFSTLEIQRTEQGDSAMYLCASSKTSGSTDTQYFGPGTRLTVL.

This clonotype occurred many times. The DNA for the CDR3 is TGTGCCAGCTCACCACCGGGAGGAAGGCAGAACACTGAAGCTTTCTTT. It specifies CASSPPGGRQNTEAFF. V gene TRBV18 combines with J gene TRBJ1-1; D call uncertain. V was cut by 0 bases and J by 1 base, with 12 bases left in between. The CDR3 spans 16 residues. Germline V gene data show CDR1 as KGHSH and CDR2 as LQKENI. The variable domain in full, completed from reference TRBV18 and TRBJ1-1, reads NAGVMQNPRHLVRRRGQEARLRCSPMKGHSHVYWYRQLPEEGLKFMVYLQKENIIDESGMPKERFSAEFPKEGPSILRIQQVVRGDSAAYFCASSPPGGRQNTEAFFGQGTRLTVV.

This clonotype showed up just a few times. The chain carries TRBV10-3 and TRBJ2-2; TRBD1 aligns across 9 bases. CDR3 length equals 16 residues. The V gene's germline CDR1 is ENHRY and CDR2 SYGVKD. V lost 6 bases, J lost 4 bases, and 9 bases stayed unmatched. This CDR3 reads CAISDGQGWGTGELFF. Here the CDR3 DNA reads TGTGCCATCAGCGACGGACAGGGGTGGGGCACCGGGGAGCTGTTTTTT.

The table lists this clonotype with many counts. The rearrangement links TRBV12-3 or TRBV12-4 to TRBJ2-2; no clear D. The CDR3 totals 13 residues. The V and J ends lost 4 bases and 3 bases respectively, with 6 bases between them. This CDR3 is CASSSLYTGELFF. The CDR3 coding sequence is TGTGCCAGCAGTTCCCTCTACACCGGGGAGCTGTTTTTT.

This clonotype was observed at least ten times. The chain uses TRBV2 and TRBJ2-7, with TRBD2 matching over 8 bases. The CDR3 totals 16 residues. With 0 bases clipped from V and 5 bases from J, the junction kept 9 bases outside the gene matches. Germline-derived CDR1 and CDR2 are SNHLY and FYNNEI. The CDR3 region is CASSEARVAGGHEQYF. CDR3 DNA: TGTGCCAGCAGTGAAGCGCGAGTGGCGGGGGGTCACGAGCAGTACTTC.

The rearrangement joins TRBV6-4 to TRBJ2-1; 8 nucleotides align to TRBD2. J was trimmed by 0 bases and V by 0 bases; bases with no gene match: 4. Germline V gene sequence: CDR1 MRHNA, CDR2 SNTAGT. CDR3 length: 17 amino acids. This CDR3 is CASSDSGGGSSYNEQFF. Here the CDR3 DNA reads TGTGCCAGCAGTGACTCGGGCGGGGGGAGCTCCTACAATGAGCAGTTCTTC.

The table lists this clonotype with many counts. The V call is TRBV5-1, the J call TRBJ2-7; TRBD2 matches at 7 bases. The CDR3 has 15 residues. Germline-derived CDR1 and CDR2 are SGHRS and YFSETQ. V was pared by 0 bases and J by 2 bases, with 5 bases of the junction left unmatched. The CDR3 protein is CASSLATSSPYEQYF. CDR3 coding DNA: TGCGCCAGCAGCTTGGCGACTAGCTCCCCCTACGAGCAGTACTTC.